The table lists the clone carrying this T cell receptor beta chain with a few counts. The CDR3 is made up of 16 amino acids. Germline CDR1 is SGHRS and CDR2 is YFSETQ. The V gene end was trimmed by 4 bases and the J gene end by 2 bases; junction bases not matched to a gene: 12. PCR primers comprised 60 Vbeta and 13 Jbeta primers. Here immunoSEQ multiplex PCR was the method, and the copy in TCRdb shows in-frame clones only, minus some. The sample includes 80,000 or so clones, approximately 57% of them seen just once. The data derive from a study of cytomegalovirus exposure and HLA in healthy donors. The rearrangement joins TRBV5-1 to TRBJ2-7; 7 bases match TRBD1. This TCR was sampled from a man aged 25 to 40 in good health and CMV-seropositive. The sequenced sample was PBMCs. CDR3 DNA: TGCGCCAGCAGCCAGCCCTCAACAGGGGATCCCTACGAGCAGTACTTC. Its protein product is CASSQPSTGDPYEQYF. The full variable domain, in which reference TRBV5-1 and TRBJ2-7 provide the parts outside the CDR3, is KAGVTQTPRYLIKTRGQQVTLSCSPISGHRSVSWYQQTPGQGLQFLFEYFSETQRNKGNFPGRFSGRQFSNSRSEMNVSTLELGDSALYLCASSQPSTGDPYEQYFGPGTRLTVT.